This T cell receptor (beta chain) was observed in a study of vaccination effects on CD4 cells after COVID-19. Study context: After the second dose, samples were taken at median day 72. Whole-study results and caveats: Clones arising from infection and from vaccination showed marked clonal contraction late after vaccination.

In the ViraFEST assay, antigen-specific CD4+ clonotypes were identified by expansion after peptide-pool stimulation. Culture lasted roughly eleven days before CD4+ T cell isolation. Everyone in the study got two shots of either the BNT162b2 or mRNA-1273 vaccine. Vaccine recipients lacked prior SARS-CoV-2 infection and had negative nucleocapsid antibodies. The germline CDR1 and CDR2 sequences are MNHNS and SASEGT. V was pared by 3 bases and J by 2 bases, with 14 bases between. The CDR3 is made up of 15 amino acids. The data were produced by immunoSEQ multiplex PCR, yet TCRdb's version contains in-frame clones alone and is incomplete. Altogether about 30,000 clones are present, around 85% being singletons, with the ten largest covering less than 6%. A note on this clone: Its specificity is unknown.

This chain links TRBV6-1 with TRBJ2-7; D unclear. Sequences were derived from CD4+ T cells from PBMCs cultured with SARS-CoV-2 spike peptides, sampled after COVID-19 vaccination. This sequence originates from a human donor who received a COVID-19 vaccine. Some clones in this sample may be carry-over from other donors' samples. The CDR3 loop reads CASSDGWNNAYEQYV. DNA of the CDR3: TGTGCCAGCAGTGACGGATGGAATAATGCCTACGAGCAGTACGTC.